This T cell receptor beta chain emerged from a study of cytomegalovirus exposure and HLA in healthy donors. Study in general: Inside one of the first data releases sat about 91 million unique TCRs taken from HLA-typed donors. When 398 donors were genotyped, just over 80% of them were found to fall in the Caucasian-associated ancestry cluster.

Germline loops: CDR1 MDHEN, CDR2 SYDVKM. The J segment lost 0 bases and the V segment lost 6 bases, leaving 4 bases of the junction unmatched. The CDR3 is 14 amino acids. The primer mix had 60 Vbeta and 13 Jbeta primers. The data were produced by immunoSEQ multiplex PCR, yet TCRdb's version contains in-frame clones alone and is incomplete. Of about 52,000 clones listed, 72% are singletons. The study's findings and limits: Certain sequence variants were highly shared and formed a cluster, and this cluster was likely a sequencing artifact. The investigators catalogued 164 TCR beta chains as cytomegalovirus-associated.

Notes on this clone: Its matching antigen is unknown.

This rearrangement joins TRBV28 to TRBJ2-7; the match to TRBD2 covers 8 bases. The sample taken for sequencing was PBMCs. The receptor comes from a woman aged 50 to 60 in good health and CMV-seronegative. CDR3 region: CASRPGGSSYEQYF. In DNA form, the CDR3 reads TGTGCCAGCAGGCCGGGGGGGAGCTCCTACGAGCAGTACTTC.